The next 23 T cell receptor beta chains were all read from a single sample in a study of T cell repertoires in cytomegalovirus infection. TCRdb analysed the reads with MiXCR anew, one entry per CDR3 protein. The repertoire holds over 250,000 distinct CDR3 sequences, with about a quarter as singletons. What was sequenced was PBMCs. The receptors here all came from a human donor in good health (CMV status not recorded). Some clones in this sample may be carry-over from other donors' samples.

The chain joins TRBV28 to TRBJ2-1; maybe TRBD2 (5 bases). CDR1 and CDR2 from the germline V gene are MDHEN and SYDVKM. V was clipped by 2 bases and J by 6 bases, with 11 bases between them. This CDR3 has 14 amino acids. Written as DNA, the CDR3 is TGTGCCAGCAGTTTACTAGCAGGAGGCAATGAGCAGTTCTTC. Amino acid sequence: CASSLLAGGNEQFF. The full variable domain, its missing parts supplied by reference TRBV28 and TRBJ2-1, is DVKVTQSSRYLVKRTGEKVFLECVQDMDHENMFWYRQDPGLGLRLIYFSYDVKMKEKGDIPEGYSVSREKKERFSLILESASTNQTSMYLCASSLLAGGNEQFFGPGTRLTVL.

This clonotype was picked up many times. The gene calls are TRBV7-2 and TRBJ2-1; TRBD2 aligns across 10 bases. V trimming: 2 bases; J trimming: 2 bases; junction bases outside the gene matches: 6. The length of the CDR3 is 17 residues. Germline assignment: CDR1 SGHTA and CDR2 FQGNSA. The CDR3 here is CASSLTSAGGPYNEQFF. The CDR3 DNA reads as TGTGCCAGCAGCTTAACATCAGCGGGAGGGCCCTACAATGAGCAGTTCTTC.

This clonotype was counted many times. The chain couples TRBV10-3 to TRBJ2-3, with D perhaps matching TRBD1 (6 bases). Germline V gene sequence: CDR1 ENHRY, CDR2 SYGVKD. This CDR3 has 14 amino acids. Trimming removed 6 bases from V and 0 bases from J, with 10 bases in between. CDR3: CAISGQTSTDTQYF. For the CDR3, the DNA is TGTGCCATCAGCGGACAGACTAGCACAGATACGCAGTATTTT.

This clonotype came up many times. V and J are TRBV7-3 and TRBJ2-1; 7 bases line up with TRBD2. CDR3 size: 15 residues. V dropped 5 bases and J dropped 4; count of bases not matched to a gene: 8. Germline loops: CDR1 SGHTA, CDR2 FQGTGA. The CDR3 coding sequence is TGTGCCAGCAGCCCTAACGCGGGGGATTACAATGAGCAGTTCTTC. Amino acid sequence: CASSPNAGDYNEQFF.

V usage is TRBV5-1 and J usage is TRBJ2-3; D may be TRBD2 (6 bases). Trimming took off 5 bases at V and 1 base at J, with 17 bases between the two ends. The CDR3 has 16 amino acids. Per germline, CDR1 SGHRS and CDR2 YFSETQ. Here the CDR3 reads CASSIWGSSGTDTQYF. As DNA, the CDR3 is TGCGCCAGCAGTATCTGGGGTTCTAGCGGCACAGATACGCAGTATTTT.

This chain's CDR3 is CAAAAGGHQPQHF. The CDR3 DNA is TGTGCCGCCGCGGCAGGGGGACATCAGCCCCAGCATTTT. The chain is built from TRBV6-5 and TRBJ1-5; 7 nucleotides agree with TRBD1. CDR1 and CDR2 from the germline V gene are MNHEY and SVGAGI. This CDR3 is built from 13 residues. J was trimmed by 5 bases and V by 11 bases; bases with no gene match: 9.

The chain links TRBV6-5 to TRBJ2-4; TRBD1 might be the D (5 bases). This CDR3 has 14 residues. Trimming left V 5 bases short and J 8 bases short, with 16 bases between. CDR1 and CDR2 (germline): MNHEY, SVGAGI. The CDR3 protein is CASSDGHLGDIQYF. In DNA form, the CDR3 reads TGTGCCAGCAGTGACGGACATCTAGGGGACATTCAGTACTTC.

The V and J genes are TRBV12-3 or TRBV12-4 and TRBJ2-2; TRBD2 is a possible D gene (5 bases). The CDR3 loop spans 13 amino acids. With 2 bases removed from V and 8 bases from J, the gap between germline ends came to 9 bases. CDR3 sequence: CASSLTPGGELFF. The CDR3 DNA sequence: TGTGCCAGCAGTTTAACCCCGGGAGGGGAGCTGTTTTTT.

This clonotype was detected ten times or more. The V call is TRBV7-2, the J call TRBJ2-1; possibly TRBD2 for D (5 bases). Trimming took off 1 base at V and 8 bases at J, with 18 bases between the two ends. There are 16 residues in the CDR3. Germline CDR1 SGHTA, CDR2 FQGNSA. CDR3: CASSLGGILLGDEQFF. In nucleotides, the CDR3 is TGTGCCAGCAGCTTAGGAGGGATACTCTTGGGCGATGAGCAGTTCTTC.

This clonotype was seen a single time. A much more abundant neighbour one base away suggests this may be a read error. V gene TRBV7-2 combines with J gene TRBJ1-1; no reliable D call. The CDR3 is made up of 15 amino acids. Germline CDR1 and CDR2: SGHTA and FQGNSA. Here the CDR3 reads CASSLGWGMNTEALF. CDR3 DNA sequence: TGTGCCAGCAGCTTAGGATGGGGAATGAACACTGAAGCTTTATTT.

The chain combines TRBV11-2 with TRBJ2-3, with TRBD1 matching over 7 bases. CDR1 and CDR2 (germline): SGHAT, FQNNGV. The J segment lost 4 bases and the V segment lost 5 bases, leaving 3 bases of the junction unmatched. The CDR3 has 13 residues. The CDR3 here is CASSPTGADTQYF. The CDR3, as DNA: TGTGCCAGCAGCCCAACAGGGGCAGATACGCAGTATTTT.

CDR3 residues: CASSRDSVSGELFF. The DNA for the CDR3 is TGTGCCAGCAGCCGGGACAGCGTGTCCGGGGAGCTGTTTTTT. This chain uses TRBV6-4 with TRBJ2-2, with 7 bases aligning to TRBD1. V trimming: 6 bases; J trimming: 6 bases; junction bases outside the gene matches: 7. Germline-derived CDR1 and CDR2 are MRHNA and SNTAGT. This CDR3 region has 14 residues.

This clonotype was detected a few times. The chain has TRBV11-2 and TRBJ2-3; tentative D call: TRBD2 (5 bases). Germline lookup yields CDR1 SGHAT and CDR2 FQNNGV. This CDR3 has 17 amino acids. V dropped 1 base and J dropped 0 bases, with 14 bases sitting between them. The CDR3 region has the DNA TGTGCCAGCAGCTTAGGCCGAGAGCGGCCCAGCACAGATACGCAGTATTTT. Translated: CASSLGRERPSTDTQYF.

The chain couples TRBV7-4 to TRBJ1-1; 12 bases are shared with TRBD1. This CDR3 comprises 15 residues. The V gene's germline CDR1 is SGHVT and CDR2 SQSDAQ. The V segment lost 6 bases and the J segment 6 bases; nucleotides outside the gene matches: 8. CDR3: CASSTGTGGIPEAFF. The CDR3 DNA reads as TGTGCCAGCAGTACCGGGACAGGGGGCATCCCTGAAGCTTTCTTT.

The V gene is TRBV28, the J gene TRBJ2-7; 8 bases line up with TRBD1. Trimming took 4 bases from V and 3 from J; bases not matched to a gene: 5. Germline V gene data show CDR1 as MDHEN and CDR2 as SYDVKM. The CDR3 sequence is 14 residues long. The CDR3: CASSSGQEYYEQYF. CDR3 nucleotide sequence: TGTGCCAGCAGTTCGGGACAGGAGTACTACGAGCAGTACTTC. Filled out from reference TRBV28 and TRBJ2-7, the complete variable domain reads DVKVTQSSRYLVKRTGEKVFLECVQDMDHENMFWYRQDPGLGLRLIYFSYDVKMKEKGDIPEGYSVSREKKERFSLILESASTNQTSMYLCASSSGQEYYEQYFGPGTRLTVT.

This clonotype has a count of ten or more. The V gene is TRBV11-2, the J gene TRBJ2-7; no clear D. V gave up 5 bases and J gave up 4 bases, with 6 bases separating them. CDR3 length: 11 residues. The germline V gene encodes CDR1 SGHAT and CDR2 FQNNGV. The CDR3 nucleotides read TGTGCCAGCAGCAACACTTACGAGCAGTACTTC. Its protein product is CASSNTYEQYF.

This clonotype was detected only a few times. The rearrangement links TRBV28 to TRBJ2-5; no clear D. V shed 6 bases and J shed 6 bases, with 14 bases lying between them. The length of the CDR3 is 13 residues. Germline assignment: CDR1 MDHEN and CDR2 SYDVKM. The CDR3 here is CASSLALDQTQYF. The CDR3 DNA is TGTGCCAGCAGCCTGGCGCTAGATCAGACCCAGTACTTC. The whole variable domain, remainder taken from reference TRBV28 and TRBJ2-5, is DVKVTQSSRYLVKRTGEKVFLECVQDMDHENMFWYRQDPGLGLRLIYFSYDVKMKEKGDIPEGYSVSREKKERFSLILESASTNQTSMYLCASSLALDQTQYFGPGTRLLVL.

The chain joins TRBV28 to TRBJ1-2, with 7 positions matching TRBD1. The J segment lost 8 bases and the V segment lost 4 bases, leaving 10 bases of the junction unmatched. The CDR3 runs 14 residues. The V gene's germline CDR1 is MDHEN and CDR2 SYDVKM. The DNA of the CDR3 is TGTGCCAGCAGTTACGCGACAGGGCGAAGGGGCTACACCTTC. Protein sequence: CASSYATGRRGYTF.

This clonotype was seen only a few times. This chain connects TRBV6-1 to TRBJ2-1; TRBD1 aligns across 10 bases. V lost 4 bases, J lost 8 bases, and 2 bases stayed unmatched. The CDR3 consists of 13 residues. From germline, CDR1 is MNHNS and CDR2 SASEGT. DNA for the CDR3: TGTGCCAGCAGTGGGGGACAGGGGCATGAGCAGTTCTTC. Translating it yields CASSGGQGHEQFF.

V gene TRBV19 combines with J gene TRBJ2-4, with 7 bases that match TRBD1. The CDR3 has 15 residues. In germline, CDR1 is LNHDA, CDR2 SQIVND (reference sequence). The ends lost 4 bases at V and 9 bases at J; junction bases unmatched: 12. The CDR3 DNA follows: TGTGCCAGTAGTAAGGTGACAGGGCCGAGGGGCATTCAGTACTTC. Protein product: CASSKVTGPRGIQYF.

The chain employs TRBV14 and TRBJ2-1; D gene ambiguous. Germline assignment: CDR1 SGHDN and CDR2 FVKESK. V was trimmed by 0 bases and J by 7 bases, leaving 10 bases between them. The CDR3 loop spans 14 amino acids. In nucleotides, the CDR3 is TGTGCCAGCAGCCAAGAGTACGGGTGGAATGAGCAGTTCTTC. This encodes CASSQEYGWNEQFF.

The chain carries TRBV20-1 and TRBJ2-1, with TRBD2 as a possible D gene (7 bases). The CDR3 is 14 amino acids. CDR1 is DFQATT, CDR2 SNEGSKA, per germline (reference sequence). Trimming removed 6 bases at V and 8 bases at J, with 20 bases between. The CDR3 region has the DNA TGCAGTGCGTTAACGGGACAAAGCGGGGATGAGCAGTTCTTC. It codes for CSALTGQSGDEQFF.

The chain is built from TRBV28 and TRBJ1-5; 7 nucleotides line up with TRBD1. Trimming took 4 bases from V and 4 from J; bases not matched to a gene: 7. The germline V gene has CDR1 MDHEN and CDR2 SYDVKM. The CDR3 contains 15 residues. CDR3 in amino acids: CASSSRSQGNQPQHF. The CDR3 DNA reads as TGTGCCAGCAGTTCCCGCTCACAGGGGAATCAGCCCCAGCATTTT.